The 25 T cell receptor beta chains given below trace back to one sample, sequenced in a study of blood T cells in healthy people across ages. Combining a sample-barcoded 5' primer with a J-beta primer mix, a second PCR ran for roughly 7 to 11 cycles. TCRdb used MiXCR to reprocess the 5' RACE reads, holding one entry per CDR3 protein. The sample gives 1.5 million to 2 million distinct CDR3 sequences, about 31% of which show up once; approximately 10% is in the top ten. Sequencing input: blood. Every receptor here comes from a woman younger than 45 in good health.

The chain links TRBV27 to TRBJ2-1, with D possibly being TRBD2 (5 bases). The V and J ends lost 3 bases and 9 bases respectively, with 15 bases between them. This CDR3 has 14 residues. CDR1 and CDR2 from the germline V gene are MNHEY and SMNVEV (reference sequence). The DNA for the CDR3 is TGTGCCAGCAGTTTTGTTGGTGTAGCGCGTGAGCAGTTCTTC. Its translation is CASSFVGVAREQFF.

The chain is built from TRBV7-2 and TRBJ2-7; D unclear. Germline V gives CDR1 SGHTA, CDR2 FQGNSA. CDR3 size: 15 residues. V was shortened by 1 base and J by 4 bases, with 14 bases between the two germline ends. CDR3 in amino acids: CASSLDEGTKYEQYF. The CDR3 coding sequence is TGTGCCAGCAGCTTAGACGAAGGAACCAAGTACGAGCAGTACTTC.

V and J are TRBV13 and TRBJ2-5, with 7 nucleotides matching TRBD1. Losses at the gene ends were 5 bases for V and 2 bases for J; bases not matched to a gene: 8. The V gene's germline CDR1 is PRHDT and CDR2 FYEKMQ (reference sequence). The CDR3 runs to 15 residues. The chain's CDR3 is CASSRGDRQQETQYF. The CDR3 bases are TGTGCCAGCAGCCGTGGGGACAGACAACAAGAGACCCAGTACTTC.

The chain couples TRBV20-1 to TRBJ2-7; 7 bases map to TRBD1. V dropped 1 base and J dropped 4; count of bases not matched to a gene: 4. This CDR3 contains 13 residues. Germline V gene sequence: CDR1 DFQATT, CDR2 SNEGSKA (reference sequence). The CDR3: CSARGDSDYEQYF. CDR3 nucleotide sequence: TGCAGTGCTAGAGGGGACAGTGATTACGAGCAGTACTTC.

The J gene is TRBJ2-7, the V gene TRBV10-3; 8 bases are shared with TRBD1. The CDR3 loop spans 16 amino acids. Germline V gene data show CDR1 as ENHRY and CDR2 as SYGVKD. V lost 2 bases to trimming and J lost 7 bases; unmatched junction nucleotides: 13. CDR3 bases: TGTGCCATCAGTGAGGGGGACCGACCGGGACAGGTTGAGCAGTACTTC. This translates into CAISEGDRPGQVEQYF.

The chain has TRBV20-1 and TRBJ2-7, with 7 bases that match TRBD2. Per germline, CDR1 DFQATT and CDR2 SNEGSKA (reference sequence). Unmatched junction bases numbered 12, after V lost 0 bases and J lost 4 bases. The CDR3 is made up of 16 amino acids. The CDR3: CSARDPKPGRIYEQYF. CDR3 in DNA: TGCAGTGCTAGAGATCCAAAACCCGGGAGGATATACGAGCAGTACTTC.

J is TRBJ2-7 and V is TRBV18; 12 bases line up with TRBD1. Germline CDR1 reads KGHSH; CDR2 reads LQKENI. This CDR3 spans 16 amino acids. The ends lost 3 bases at V and 4 bases at J; junction bases unmatched: 7. The CDR3 sequence: CASSPGPGQGAYEQYF. The CDR3, as DNA: TGTGCCAGCTCACCGGGACCGGGACAGGGGGCTTACGAGCAGTACTTC.

The chain joins TRBV5-6 to TRBJ2-1, with TRBD2 as a possible D gene (6 bases). Germline V gives CDR1 SGHDT, CDR2 YYEEEE. CDR3 length equals 16 residues. V lost 4 bases and J 0 bases, leaving 14 bases between the germline ends. CDR3 amino acids: CASSTGARGSYNEQFF. The DNA for the CDR3 is TGTGCCAGCAGCACCGGGGCGCGGGGCTCCTACAATGAGCAGTTCTTC.

This clonotype was seen a handful of times. The chain uses TRBV7-2 and TRBJ1-1; TRBD1 agrees at 7 bases. Trimming cost V 4 bases and J 1 base; bases outside gene matches: 6. There are 15 residues in the CDR3. From germline, CDR1 is SGHTA and CDR2 FQGNSA. For the CDR3, the DNA is TGTGCCAGCAGCTCGACAGGGATACGGAACACTGAAGCTTTCTTT. It yields the protein CASSSTGIRNTEAFF.

The rearrangement links TRBV18 to TRBJ2-7; 8 nucleotides align to TRBD1. The J segment lost 3 bases and the V segment lost 4 bases, leaving 8 bases of the junction unmatched. The length of the CDR3 is 15 residues. Germline CDR1 and CDR2: KGHSH and LQKENI. CDR3 in amino acids: CASSLNQGAGYEQYF. CDR3 coding DNA: TGTGCCAGCTCACTGAACCAGGGGGCGGGCTACGAGCAGTACTTC.

This clonotype was observed at least ten times. The V call is TRBV4-1, the J call TRBJ1-5; 11 bases align to TRBD1. Unmatched junction bases numbered 6, after V lost 3 bases and J lost 8 bases. The CDR3 length is 15 residues. CDR1 is MGHRA and CDR2 is YSYEKL in the germline V gene. CDR3 sequence reads: CASSHPGTGGEPQHF. The DNA of the CDR3 is TGCGCCAGCAGCCACCCCGGGACAGGGGGTGAGCCCCAGCATTTT.

The V and J genes are TRBV10-3 and TRBJ1-1; 7 bases line up with TRBD1. The CDR3 covers 15 residues. After removal of 4 bases from V and 1 base from J, the junction contained 6 bases not matched to a gene. CDR1 ENHRY and CDR2 SYGVKD come from the germline V gene. The CDR3 reads CAISARAGGNTEAFF. CDR3 sequence (DNA): TGTGCCATCAGTGCGAGGGCAGGGGGGAACACTGAAGCTTTCTTT.

This clonotype was seen more than once but under ten times. The chain has TRBV6-5 and TRBJ1-2, with D uncertain. Germline V lookup: CDR1 MNHEY, CDR2 SVGAGI. Trimming pared 0 bases from V and 4 bases from J, leaving 12 bases between. This CDR3 is 15 amino acids long. This CDR3 reads CASSYSLSPSYGYTF. In DNA, the CDR3 is TGTGCCAGCAGTTACTCCCTGTCCCCATCCTATGGCTACACCTTC.

Only one count was recorded for this clonotype. The chain links TRBV19 to TRBJ2-3; 7 nucleotides line up with TRBD1. CDR1 LNHDA and CDR2 SQIVND come from the germline V gene (reference sequence). The CDR3 sequence is 16 residues long. The ends lost 10 bases at V and 1 base at J; junction bases unmatched: 14. As DNA, the CDR3 is TGTGCCACCGACCCTCAAAGGGACAGAGGCACAGATACGCAGTATTTT. Amino acid sequence: CATDPQRDRGTDTQYF.

To note about this clonotype: An end of the junction differs from the germline gene, which may be a read error. The CDR3 bases are TGTGCCAGCCGCTTTCTGGACGGGAACTATGGCTACACCTTC. As protein: CASRFLDGNYGYTF. The chain couples TRBV5-6 to TRBJ1-2; D gene unclear. Germline V gives CDR1 SGHDT, CDR2 YYEEEE. The length of the CDR3 is 14 residues.

This chain links TRBV7-9 with TRBJ1-4; 8 bases map to TRBD1. CDR3 length: 15 amino acids. Trimming at V came to 5 bases and at J to 8 bases, leaving 10 bases not matched to a gene. Germline lookup yields CDR1 SEHNR and CDR2 FQNEAQ (reference sequence). This chain's CDR3 is CASSQPAGGSEKLFF. The CDR3 DNA is TGTGCCAGCAGCCAGCCCGCAGGGGGCTCGGAAAAACTGTTTTTT.

This clonotype was recorded a few times. This chain links TRBV7-2 with TRBJ1-5, with D possibly TRBD1 on 6 matching bases. The CDR3 covers 13 residues. V was trimmed by 3 bases and J by 5 bases, leaving 8 bases between them. Looked up from germline, CDR1 is SGHTA and CDR2 is FQGNSA. The CDR3 DNA reads TGTGCCAGCAGCTTTTACAGGGATCAGCCCCAGCATTTT. It translates to CASSFYRDQPQHF.

The rearrangement uses TRBV30 and TRBJ1-1; D unresolved. Germline lookup yields CDR1 GTSNPN and CDR2 SVGIG (reference sequence). V lost 5 bases and J lost 1, with 8 bases in between. The CDR3 length is 12 residues. CDR3 nucleotides: TGTGCCTGGGGACGGACGAACACTGAAGCTTTCTTT. Protein product: CAWGRTNTEAFF.

This clonotype showed up just a few times. V gene TRBV28 combines with J gene TRBJ2-7; 12 bases align to TRBD1. J lost 1 base, V lost 4 bases, and 5 bases had no gene match. The CDR3 totals 16 residues. The V gene's germline CDR1 is MDHEN and CDR2 SYDVKM. CDR3 sequence reads: CASSSPGQGASYEQYF. CDR3 coding DNA: TGTGCCAGCAGTTCGCCGGGACAGGGGGCATCCTACGAGCAGTACTTC.

This clonotype was observed a few times. The rearrangement joins TRBV20-1 to TRBJ1-2; 8 nucleotides line up with TRBD1. Per germline, CDR1 DFQATT and CDR2 SNEGSKA (reference sequence). Trimming cost V 1 base and J 8 bases; bases outside gene matches: 9. This CDR3 spans 14 amino acids. The CDR3 DNA follows: TGCAGTGCTAGAGGTTACAGGGGGGGACAAGGCTACACCTTC. This gives the protein CSARGYRGGQGYTF.

About this clonotype itself: This may be a read error: a much more frequent sequence differs by one nucleotide. Here the CDR3 reads CASSQEDYNGQFF. CDR3 sequence (DNA): TGCGCCAGCAGCCAAGAAGACTACAATGGGCAGTTCTTC. The rearrangement joins TRBV4-1 to TRBJ2-1; D possibly corresponds to TRBD2 (5 bases). Germline CDR1 is MGHRA and CDR2 is YSYEKL. The CDR3 loop spans 13 amino acids.

This clonotype came up a few times. The J gene is TRBJ1-1, the V gene TRBV9, with D tentatively TRBD1 (6 bases). The germline V and J ends were trimmed by 0 bases and 2 bases, with 11 bases remaining between them. CDR1 and CDR2 from the germline V gene are SGDLS and YYNGEE. The CDR3 consists of 15 residues. The CDR3 loop is CASSVGGGLNTEAFF. CDR3 in DNA: TGTGCCAGCAGCGTAGGAGGGGGATTAAACACTGAAGCTTTCTTT. Variable domain in full (rest from reference TRBV9 and TRBJ1-1): DSGVTQTPKHLITATGQRVTLRCSPRSGDLSVYWYQQSLDQGLQFLIQYYNGEERAKGNILERFSAQQFPDLHSELNLSSLELGDSALYFCASSVGGGLNTEAFFGQGTRLTVV.

This clonotype was recorded only once. The chain recombines TRBV6-1 with TRBJ1-5; the D is unclear. The germline V gene has CDR1 MNHNS and CDR2 SASEGT. This CDR3 has 14 amino acids. The V and J ends lost 7 bases and 2 bases respectively, with 12 bases between them. The CDR3 loop reads CASTDTFGNQPQHF. CDR3 nucleotides: TGTGCCAGCACAGACACCTTCGGCAATCAGCCCCAGCATTTT.

The chain combines TRBV7-2 with TRBJ2-2; no definite D call. Trimming pared 5 bases from V and 1 base from J, leaving 20 bases between. This CDR3 is built from 18 residues. Germline V gene data show CDR1 as SGHTA and CDR2 as FQGNSA. This CDR3 reads CASSPSRFITGNTGELFF. CDR3 nucleotide sequence: TGTGCCAGCAGCCCATCCCGGTTTATTACCGGGAACACCGGGGAGCTGTTTTTT.

The chain carries TRBV30 and TRBJ1-2; perhaps TRBD1 as D (6 bases). Trimming removed 3 bases from V and 4 bases from J, with 12 bases in between. There are 13 residues in the CDR3. Germline V gene data show CDR1 as GTSNPN and CDR2 as SVGIG (reference sequence). This CDR3 reads CAWRSRGLYGYTF. The CDR3 DNA reads TGTGCCTGGAGATCCAGGGGACTCTATGGCTACACCTTC. Drawing the rest from reference TRBV30 and TRBJ1-2, the complete variable domain is SQTIHQWPATLVQPVGSPLSLECTVEGTSNPNLYWYRQAAGRGLQLLFYSVGIGQISSEVPQNLSASRPQDRQFILSSKKLLLSDSGFYLCAWRSRGLYGYTFGSGTRLTVV.